Below are 23 T cell receptor beta chains sequenced from a single sample in a study of CD8 T cells in ankylosing spondylitis. TCRdb itself ran the 5' RACE reads through MiXCR, one entry per CDR3 protein. The sample carries around 220,000 distinct CDR3 sequences, about 11% recorded once. Material for sequencing was blood, either unsorted or a sorted T cell fraction (not recorded which). The receptors were gathered from a male donor with ankylosing spondylitis or in good health (not recorded which).

This clonotype was counted between two and nine times. The rearrangement joins TRBV7-8 to TRBJ1-5; weak D call: TRBD1 (6 bases). Per the germline V gene, CDR1 is SGHVS and CDR2 is FQNEAQ. V lost 5 bases, J lost 0 bases, and 11 bases lay in between. The CDR3 extends over 15 amino acids. DNA of the CDR3: TGTGCCAGCAGCAAACGACAGGATAGCAATCAGCCCCAGCATTTT. As protein: CASSKRQDSNQPQHF.

This clonotype was seen more than once but under ten times. This chain connects TRBV5-1 to TRBJ2-3; a weak D match, TRBD2 (6 bases). The CDR3 loop spans 16 amino acids. Germline V gene data show CDR1 as SGHRS and CDR2 as YFSETQ. V lost 4 bases to trimming and J lost 0 bases, with 15 bases between them. The DNA of the CDR3 is TGCGCCAGCAGCGCGGAGGGCCATCCAAGCACAGATACGCAGTATTTT. Its protein is CASSAEGHPSTDTQYF.

This clonotype has a count of ten or more. This chain uses TRBV5-1 with TRBJ1-2; the D gene is possibly TRBD1 (5 bases). CDR1 SGHRS and CDR2 YFSETQ come from the germline V gene. Deletions cut 4 bases from V and 10 bases from J, with 17 bases between. The CDR3 is made up of 13 amino acids. CDR3 bases: TGCGCCAGCAGCCATCCCGGGACCCTTTTCTACACCTTC. It encodes CASSHPGTLFYTF.

This clonotype has a count of ten or more. The genes are TRBV7-8 and TRBJ2-7; 7 positions agree with TRBD1. Trimming cost V 7 bases and J 5 bases; bases outside gene matches: 8. This CDR3 has 13 residues. Germline CDR1 SGHVS, CDR2 FQNEAQ. The CDR3 DNA follows: TGTGCCAGCACCAGACAGGGTGGTAACGAGCAGTACTTC. This encodes CASTRQGGNEQYF.

This clonotype was found many times. The rearrangement links TRBV12-3 or TRBV12-4 to TRBJ2-3, with a possible D match to TRBD2 (6 bases). V lost 6 bases to trimming and J lost 6 bases, with 19 bases between them. The CDR3 contains 15 residues. CDR3 DNA sequence: TGTGCCAGCAGCCCCCGGATTAAGAGCGGGGATACGCAGTATTTT. The encoded protein is CASSPRIKSGDTQYF.

There are many counts of this clonotype. The chain recombines TRBV27 with TRBJ1-1, with 9 bases aligning to TRBD1. Trimming cost V 5 bases and J 4 bases; bases outside gene matches: 5. Germline V gene lookup returns CDR1 MNHEY and CDR2 SMNVEV (reference sequence). The CDR3 is 14 residues long. CDR3 in amino acids: CASSHTGGGTEAFF. CDR3 nucleotide sequence: TGTGCCAGCAGTCACACAGGGGGCGGCACTGAAGCTTTCTTT.

This clonotype showed up many times. The chain employs TRBV5-1 and TRBJ1-2; D gene ambiguous. V gave up 1 base and J gave up 2 bases, with 24 bases separating them. The CDR3 covers 19 residues. Per germline, CDR1 SGHRS and CDR2 YFSETQ. The CDR3 DNA reads TGCGCCAGCAGCTTGAAGGGATATCAGGCGGACCTCTTCAACTATGGCTACACCTTC. This encodes CASSLKGYQADLFNYGYTF.

This clonotype was counted many times. V gene TRBV24-1 combines with J gene TRBJ2-2; D possibly corresponds to TRBD1 (6 bases). CDR3 length equals 17 residues. Trimming took 2 bases from V and 3 from J, leaving 15 bases between them. Germline loops: CDR1 KGHDR, CDR2 SFDVKD. For the CDR3, the DNA is TGTGCCACCAGTGATTATTTCCCAGGGGCGGACACCGGGGAGCTGTTTTTT. This gives the protein CATSDYFPGADTGELFF.

The rearrangement links TRBV20-1 to TRBJ1-1; a possible D gene is TRBD1 (6 bases). This CDR3 region has 14 residues. Between the trimmed V and J ends, which lost 3 bases and 3 bases, there was a span of 14 bases. Germline values: CDR1 DFQATT, CDR2 SNEGSKA (reference sequence). CDR3 region: CSASGGTTDTEAFF. CDR3 sequence (DNA): TGCAGTGCTAGTGGAGGGACAACTGACACTGAAGCTTTCTTT.

This clonotype was recorded at least ten times. The chain recombines TRBV24-1 with TRBJ2-5, with D tentatively TRBD1 (6 bases). The germline CDR1 and CDR2 sequences are KGHDR and SFDVKD. The CDR3 is 13 amino acids. V dropped 4 bases and J dropped 5 bases, with 10 bases sitting between them. The CDR3 DNA reads TGTGCCACCAGTGACCCGAGGGGGGAGACCCAGTACTTC. Translation gives CATSDPRGETQYF.

The V call is TRBV3-1, the J call TRBJ2-3; the D gene could be TRBD1 or TRBD2 (6 bases each). The V gene lost 2 bases and the J gene lost 1 base, with 13 bases spanning the gap. CDR3 length: 16 residues. CDR1 is LGHDT and CDR2 is YNNKEL in the germline V gene (reference sequence). As DNA, the CDR3 is TGTGCCAGCAGCCAAACGCCGGGGGCCGGCACAGATACGCAGTATTTT. Translation: CASSQTPGAGTDTQYF.

This clonotype has at least ten counts. V usage is TRBV5-6 and J usage is TRBJ2-7, with no clear D. The CDR3 consists of 13 residues. The V end was cut by 1 base, the J end by 2 bases, with 7 bases between. Looked up from germline, CDR1 is SGHDT and CDR2 is YYEEEE. The DNA for the CDR3 is TGTGCCAGCAGCTTGTTCGGTACCTACGAGCAGTACTTC. Translation gives CASSLFGTYEQYF.

This clonotype was counted ten times or more. This chain uses TRBV9 with TRBJ2-1; 9 nucleotides match TRBD2. J was trimmed by 9 bases and V by 0 bases; bases with no gene match: 13. Germline V gene lookup returns CDR1 SGDLS and CDR2 YYNGEE. CDR3 length equals 17 residues. The CDR3 is CASSVGEGGGVSVEQFF. The DNA for the CDR3 is TGTGCCAGCAGCGTAGGAGAGGGCGGGGGGGTTTCGGTTGAGCAGTTCTTC.

This clonotype has a handful of counts. This rearrangement joins TRBV15 to TRBJ2-3; D remains ambiguous. Trimming took 1 base from V and 9 from J, leaving 11 bases between them. The germline gives CDR1 LNHNV, CDR2 YYDKDF (reference sequence). The CDR3 spans 13 residues. CDR3 protein: CATSRAGPPTQYF. DNA for the CDR3: TGTGCCACCAGCAGAGCGGGCCCCCCCACGCAGTATTTT.

Many counts were recorded for this clonotype. The CDR3 DNA reads as TGCGCCAGCAGCGATACAGTGAACACTGAAGCTTTCTTT. The encoded protein is CASSDTVNTEAFF. The chain is built from TRBV5-1 and TRBJ1-1; the D is unclear. The V end was cut by 4 bases, the J end by 0 bases, with 7 bases between. CDR3 size: 13 residues. The germline gives CDR1 SGHRS, CDR2 YFSETQ.

Only a few counts were recorded for this clonotype. The gene calls are TRBV7-2 and TRBJ1-5; weak D call: TRBD1 (6 bases). V gave up 6 bases and J gave up 5 bases, with 14 bases separating them. The CDR3 loop spans 14 amino acids. Germline V gene sequence: CDR1 SGHTA, CDR2 FQGNSA. The CDR3 is CASSRTGIHQPQHF. In DNA form, the CDR3 reads TGTGCCAGCAGTCGAACAGGGATCCATCAGCCCCAGCATTTT.

In this sample, this clonotype turned up many times. The chain carries TRBV6-1 and TRBJ1-5; D not certain. Germline V gives CDR1 MNHNS, CDR2 SASEGT. Trimming stripped 8 bases from V and 0 bases from J, with 11 bases between. This CDR3 has 14 residues. CDR3 DNA sequence: TGTGCCAGCGTCATTGGGGTTAGCAATCAGCCCCAGCATTTT. The encoded protein is CASVIGVSNQPQHF.

The chain recombines TRBV19 with TRBJ1-1, with a tentative D call TRBD1 (5 bases). The CDR3 sequence is 15 residues long. Germline values: CDR1 LNHDA, CDR2 SQIVND (reference sequence). V was trimmed by 0 bases and J by 0 bases, leaving 8 bases between them. In nucleotides, the CDR3 is TGTGCCAGTAGTATAGACAGGGCGATGAACACTGAAGCTTTCTTT. Encoded protein: CASSIDRAMNTEAFF.

This clonotype was detected ten times or more. J is TRBJ2-1 and V is TRBV10-3; D gene uncertain. Germline V gene sequence: CDR1 ENHRY, CDR2 SYGVKD. Trimming cost V 2 bases and J 9 bases, with 14 bases left between them. The CDR3 contains 14 residues. CDR3 residues: CAISEGSPGSEQFF. The CDR3 DNA reads as TGTGCCATCAGTGAGGGCTCTCCGGGCAGTGAGCAGTTCTTC.

The sample holds a few counts of this clonotype. This chain uses TRBV20-1 with TRBJ2-7; 8 bases fit TRBD1. In germline, CDR1 is DFQATT, CDR2 SNEGSKA (reference sequence). This CDR3 is built from 14 residues. The J segment lost 0 bases and the V segment lost 6 bases, leaving 7 bases of the junction unmatched. The chain's CDR3 is CSAPDRGSSYEQYF. CDR3 coding DNA: TGCAGTGCCCCTGACAGGGGAAGCTCCTACGAGCAGTACTTC.

The chain joins TRBV9 to TRBJ2-7, with 9 positions matching TRBD1. Germline values: CDR1 SGDLS, CDR2 YYNGEE. CDR3 size: 15 residues. V trimming: 3 bases; J trimming: 7 bases; junction bases outside the gene matches: 11. The CDR3 spells CASSGLGQGRGEQYF. The CDR3 nucleotides read TGTGCCAGCAGCGGCTTGGGACAGGGTAGAGGAGAGCAGTACTTC.

This clonotype was detected ten times or more. V is TRBV27 and J is TRBJ2-3; D may match TRBD1 or TRBD2 (5 bases each). The CDR3 length is 15 residues. Trimming pared 6 bases from V and 3 bases from J, leaving 16 bases between. Germline V gives CDR1 MNHEY, CDR2 SMNVEV (reference sequence). CDR3 loop: CASSPPVEGTDTQYF. CDR3 bases: TGTGCCAGCAGCCCCCCAGTCGAGGGGACAGATACGCAGTATTTT.

In its sample, this clonotype was seen many times. The V gene is TRBV4-2, the J gene TRBJ2-5; D may be TRBD2 (7 bases). In germline, CDR1 is LGHNA, CDR2 YNFKEQ. CDR3 size: 18 residues. V lost 0 bases, J lost 1 base, and 18 bases lay in between. The CDR3 nucleotides read TGTGCCAGCAGCCAAGACGACCTAACGGGGGGCGGCCAAGAGACCCAGTACTTC. Translating it yields CASSQDDLTGGGQETQYF.